This TCR beta chain was observed in a study of OX40 agonist ivuxolimab in advanced cancers. Findings and limits, study-wide: Among T cells, CD8+ cells averaged more expanded clones than CD4+ cells. The study observed clonal expansion of CD4+ and CD8+ blood T cells by week 6 at 0.1 to 3.0 mg/kg.

The data were produced by immunoSEQ multiplex PCR, yet TCRdb's version contains in-frame clones alone and is incomplete. In the table there are some 17,000 clones, approximately 84% of which are singletons. Deletions cut 6 bases from V and 2 bases from J, with 1 base between. Germline V gene lookup returns CDR1 MDHEN and CDR2 SYDVKM. There are 10 residues in the CDR3. In its sample, this clone was seen once. What it recognizes is unknown. Other DNA sequences in this specimen translate into the identical CDR3. J is TRBJ1-2 and V is TRBV28; no reliable D call. This material consisted of CD4+ or CD8+ T cells sorted from blood, taken in a trial of the OX40 agonist ivuxolimab. This clonotype was sampled from an adult with an advanced solid tumor such as melanoma, head and neck, liver or kidney cancer. The CDR3 loop reads CASRNYGYTF. CDR3 nucleotide sequence: TGTGCCAGCAGGAACTATGGCTACACCTTC.